This T cell receptor (beta chain) is from a study of cytomegalovirus exposure and HLA in healthy donors. Whole-study findings and limits: Rare sequences made up most TCRs, while some public TCRs were found in many donors. A previous analysis found most TCR beta V segments productive roughly 90% or roughly 30% of the time.

The PCR had 60 Vbeta and 13 Jbeta primers. Sequencing used immunoSEQ multiplex PCR; TCRdb keeps in-frame clones, though not all of them. This table holds roughly 100,000 clones, about 74% found once. This clone was picked up a small number of times. No antigen is known for it. This CDR3 comprises 15 residues. Germline CDR1 and CDR2: MNHNY and SVGAGI (reference sequence). The V and J ends lost 3 bases and 5 bases respectively, with 14 bases between them. The material sequenced was PBMCs. This chain links TRBV6-6 with TRBJ1-5; D unclear. This receptor was obtained from a woman aged 50 to 65 in good health and CMV-seropositive. CDR3 region: CASSYYPGRDQPQHF. The DNA for the CDR3 is TGTGCCAGCAGTTATTATCCCGGGCGGGATCAGCCCCAGCATTTT.